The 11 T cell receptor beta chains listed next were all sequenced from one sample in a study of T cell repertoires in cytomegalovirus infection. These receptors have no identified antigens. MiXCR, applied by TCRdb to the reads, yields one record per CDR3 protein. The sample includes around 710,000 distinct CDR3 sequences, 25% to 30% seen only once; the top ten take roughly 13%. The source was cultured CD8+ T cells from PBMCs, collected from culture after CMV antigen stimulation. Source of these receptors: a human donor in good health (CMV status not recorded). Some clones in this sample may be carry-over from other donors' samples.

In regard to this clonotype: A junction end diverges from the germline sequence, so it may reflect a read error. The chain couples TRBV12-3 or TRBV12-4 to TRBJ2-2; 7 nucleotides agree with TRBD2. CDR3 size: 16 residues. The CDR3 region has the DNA TGTACCAGCACCTTGGGCGGGGGAGAAAAGGGCGGGGAGCTGTTTTTT. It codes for CTSTLGGGEKGGELFF.

This chain's CDR3 is CASSQDGLRGYTF. The CDR3 nucleotides are TGCGCCAGCAGCCAAGACGGACTACGAGGCTACACCTTC. This rearrangement joins TRBV4-1 to TRBJ1-2; D ambiguous. This CDR3 comprises 13 residues. The germline CDR1 and CDR2 sequences are MGHRA and YSYEKL. V lost 0 bases and J lost 8, with 10 bases in between.

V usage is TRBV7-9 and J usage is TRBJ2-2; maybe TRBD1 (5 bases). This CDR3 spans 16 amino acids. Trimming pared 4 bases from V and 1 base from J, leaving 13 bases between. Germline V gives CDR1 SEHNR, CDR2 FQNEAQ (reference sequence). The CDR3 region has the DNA TGTGCCAGCAGCTCCGATATGGGGCTGAACACCGGGGAGCTGTTTTTT. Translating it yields CASSSDMGLNTGELFF.

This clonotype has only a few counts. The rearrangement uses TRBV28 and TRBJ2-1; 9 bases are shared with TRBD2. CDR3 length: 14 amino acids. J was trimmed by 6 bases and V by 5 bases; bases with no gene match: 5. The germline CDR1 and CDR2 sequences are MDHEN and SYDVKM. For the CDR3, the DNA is TGTGCCAGCAGTATAGCGGGGGCGGGCAATGAGCAGTTCTTC. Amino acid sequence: CASSIAGAGNEQFF.

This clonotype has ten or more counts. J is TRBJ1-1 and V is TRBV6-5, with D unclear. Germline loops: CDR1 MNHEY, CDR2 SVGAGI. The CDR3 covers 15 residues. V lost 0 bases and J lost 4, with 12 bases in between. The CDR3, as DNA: TGTGCCAGCAGTTACTCGAGGCAGCAAGTCACTGAAGCTTTCTTT. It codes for CASSYSRQQVTEAFF.

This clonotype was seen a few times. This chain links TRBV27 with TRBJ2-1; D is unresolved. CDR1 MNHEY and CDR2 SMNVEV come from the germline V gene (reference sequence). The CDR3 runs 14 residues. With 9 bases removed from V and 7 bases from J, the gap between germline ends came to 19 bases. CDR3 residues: CASSRTIPGNEQFF. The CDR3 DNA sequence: TGTGCCAGTTCCAGGACCATTCCCGGTAATGAGCAGTTCTTC.

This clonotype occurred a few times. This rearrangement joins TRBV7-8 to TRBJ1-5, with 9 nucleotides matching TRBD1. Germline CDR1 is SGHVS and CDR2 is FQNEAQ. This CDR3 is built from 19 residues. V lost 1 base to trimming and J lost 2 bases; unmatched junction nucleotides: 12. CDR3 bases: TGTGCCAGCAGCTTAGACCTCGGGACAGGGTATAGGGGCAATCAGCCCCAGCATTTT. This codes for CASSLDLGTGYRGNQPQHF.

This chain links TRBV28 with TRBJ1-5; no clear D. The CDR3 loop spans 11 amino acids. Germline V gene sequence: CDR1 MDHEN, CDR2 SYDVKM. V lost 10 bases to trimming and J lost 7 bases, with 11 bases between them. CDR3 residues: CATMTSQPQHF. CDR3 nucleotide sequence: TGTGCCACCATGACCTCCCAGCCCCAGCATTTT.

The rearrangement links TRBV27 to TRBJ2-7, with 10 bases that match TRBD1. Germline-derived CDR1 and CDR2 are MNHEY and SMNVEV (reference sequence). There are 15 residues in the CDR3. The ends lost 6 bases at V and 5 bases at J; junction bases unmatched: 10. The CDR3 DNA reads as TGTGCCAGCAGCGACAGGGGGCCCCAGGCGAACGAGCAGTACTTC. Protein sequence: CASSDRGPQANEQYF.

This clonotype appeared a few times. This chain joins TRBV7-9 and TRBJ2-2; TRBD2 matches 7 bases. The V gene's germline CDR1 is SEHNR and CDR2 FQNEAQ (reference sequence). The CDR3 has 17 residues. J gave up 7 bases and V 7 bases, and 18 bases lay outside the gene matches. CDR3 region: CASIIQGGVTDGGELFF. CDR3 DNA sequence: TGTGCCAGCATCATCCAGGGAGGGGTCACGGATGGCGGGGAGCTGTTTTTT.

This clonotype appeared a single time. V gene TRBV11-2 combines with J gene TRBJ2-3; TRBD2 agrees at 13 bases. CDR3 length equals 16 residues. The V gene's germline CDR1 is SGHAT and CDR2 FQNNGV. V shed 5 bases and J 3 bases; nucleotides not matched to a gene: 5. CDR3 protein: CASSGLAGDLTDTQYF. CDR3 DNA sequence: TGTGCCAGCAGCGGACTAGCGGGGGACCTTACAGATACGCAGTATTTT.